Listed below are T cell receptor beta chains from one sample, sequenced in a study of blood T cell repertoires in COVID-19. Sequencing was performed with immunoSEQ multiplex PCR; in TCRdb, only in-frame clones are kept and a portion is missing. Of roughly 170,000 clones detected, approximately 80% appear once; the ten largest clones hold over 9.5%. Sequenced: PBMCs or T cells enriched from blood (not recorded which). Receptors were obtained from a man aged 50 to 59 who had recovered from COVID-19. CDR3s include the opening cysteine and the closing phenylalanine or tryptophan. The D gene is left open where the match is weak. Clone size is given for some rows only: seen once, a few or many times, or a class if the clone is expanded.

j_call,d_call,cdr3_length,v_call,clone_size,cdr3_aa,cdr3_nt
TRBJ1-1,-,15,TRBV10-3,-,CAISEFGTGDTEAFF,TGTGCCATCAGTGAGTTTGGCACGGGTGACACTGAAGCTTTCTTT
TRBJ1-2,-,13,TRBV6-5,-,CASTANLDYGYTF,TGTGCCAGCACGGCGAACCTAGACTATGGCTACACCTTC
TRBJ1-4,-,15,TRBV10-3,-,CAIRGTLSTNEKLFF,TGTGCCATCAGGGGCACCCTTTCAACTAATGAAAAACTGTTTTTT
TRBJ1-2,-,15,TRBV25-1,-,CASSELTGDFYGYTF,TGTGCCAGCAGTGAGTTGACAGGAGATTTCTATGGCTACACCTTC
TRBJ1-1,TRBD1,17,TRBV7-9,-,CASSQRSGQGEGTEAFF,TGTGCCAGCAGCCAAAGAAGCGGACAGGGCGAGGGCACTGAAGCTTTCTTT
TRBJ1-4,TRBD1,16,TRBV19,-,CASSIDTGTGTEKLFF,TGTGCCAGTAGTATAGACACCGGGACAGGGACTGAAAAACTGTTTTTT
TRBJ1-6,-,16,TRBV28,few,CASSSRLESYNSPLHF,TGTGCCAGCAGTTCCAGGTTGGAATCCTATAATTCACCCCTCCACTTT
TRBJ2-7,TRBD1,12,TRBV10-3,once,CAIRTTGDEQYF,TGTGCCATCAGGACTACAGGGGACGAGCAGTACTTC
TRBJ1-1,TRBD1,14,TRBV15,-,CATSVRQGAVEAFF,TGTGCCACCAGCGTACGACAGGGGGCTGTTGAAGCTTTCTTT
TRBJ2-1,TRBD2,17,TRBV7-3,-,CASSDGTSGGAYNEQFF,TGTGCCAGCAGCGACGGGACTAGCGGGGGGGCCTACAATGAGCAGTTCTTC
TRBJ2-7,TRBD1,12,TRBV13,-,CASSYLRGEQYF,TGTGCCAGCAGCTATCTCAGGGGGGAGCAGTACTTC
TRBJ2-7,TRBD2,15,TRBV6-6,-,CASSRTSGASYEQYF,TGTGCCAGCAGCCGGACTAGCGGGGCCTCCTACGAGCAGTACTTC
TRBJ1-6,-,14,TRBV19,-,CASSLRTDRSPLHF,TGTGCCAGTAGCTTAAGGACAGATCGCTCACCCCTCCACTTT
TRBJ2-7,-,14,TRBV7-2,-,CASSLGRQAYEQYF,TGTGCCAGCAGCTTAGGTCGGCAGGCCTACGAGCAGTACTTC
TRBJ1-3,-,15,TRBV18,-,CASSPGAGRGNTIYF,TGTGCCAGCTCACCTGGAGCGGGCCGGGGAAACACCATATATTTT
TRBJ1-2,TRBD1,15,TRBV6-5,-,CASKRGTGTNYGYTF,TGTGCCAGCAAGAGGGGGACAGGGACTAACTATGGCTACACCTTC
TRBJ2-7,-,14,TRBV5-4,-,CASSPGTDSYEQYF,TGTGCCAGCAGCCCTGGGACTGACTCCTACGAGCAGTACTTC
TRBJ2-5,TRBD2,16,TRBV27,-,CASSQLPGLAEETQYF,TGTGCCAGCAGCCAACTACCGGGACTAGCGGAAGAGACCCAGTACTTC
TRBJ2-3,-,14,TRBV6-5,once,CASALGGSTDTQYF,TGTGCCAGCGCCCTTGGAGGATCAACAGATACGCAGTATTTT
TRBJ2-5,-,15,TRBV18,-,CASSPGRQSQETQYF,TGTGCCAGCTCACCGGGGCGGCAGTCTCAAGAGACCCAGTACTTC
TRBJ1-4,-,14,TRBV20-1,-,CSASRGELNEKLFF,TGCAGTGCTAGTCGGGGGGAACTTAATGAAAAACTGTTTTTT